Listed below are T cell receptor beta chains from one sample, sequenced in a study of blood T cell repertoires in COVID-19. Data came from immunoSEQ multiplex PCR; TCRdb stores just in-frame clones and leaves some out. The sample lists 120,000 to 150,000 clones, about 90% occurring once. The source material was peripheral blood. The source of these receptors is a man aged 50-60 years with active or convalescent COVID-19. Each CDR3 is given with its conserved first and last residue. A D gene is named only where the DNA matches it firmly. Only some rows state a clone size, as once, few, many or a class for expanded clones.

>-|TRBD1|15|TRBJ1-1|TRBV14
CASSPPGQQNTEAFF
TGTGCCAGCAGCCCACCGGGACAGCAGAACACTGAAGCTTTCTTT
>-|-|13|TRBJ1-2|TRBV6-6
CASSRGAYYGYTF
TGTGCCAGCAGTCGTGGGGCGTACTATGGCTACACCTTC
>once|TRBD1|12|TRBJ2-7|TRBV12-3/TRBV12-4
CASSLGTGEQYF
TGTGCCAGCAGTCTTGGGACAGGAGAGCAGTACTTC
>few|TRBD2|16|TRBJ2-1|TRBV28
CASSLARTSGRNEQFF
TGTGCCAGCAGTTTAGCTAGGACTAGCGGTAGGAATGAGCAGTTCTTC
>-|-|17|TRBJ1-3|TRBV5-6
CASSHKPGRDSGNTIYF
TGTGCCAGCAGCCATAAACCAGGCCGAGACTCTGGAAACACCATATATTTT
>-|-|13|TRBJ2-5|TRBV5-1
CASSREPGETQYF
TGCGCCAGCAGCCGAGAACCCGGGGAGACCCAGTACTTC
>-|-|14|TRBJ1-1|TRBV11-2
CASSSRGGGTEAFF
TGTGCCAGCAGCTCCCGGGGAGGGGGCACTGAAGCTTTCTTT
>-|TRBD1|13|TRBJ1-1|TRBV6-5
CASKTGEDTEAFF
TGTGCCAGCAAGACAGGGGAAGACACTGAAGCTTTCTTT
>-|TRBD1|20|TRBJ1-3|TRBV5-1
CASSLSERRQGIYSGNTIYF
TGCGCCAGCAGCTTGTCCGAAAGGAGACAGGGAATATACTCTGGAAACACCATATATTTT
>-|TRBD2|17|TRBJ2-3|TRBV5-1
CASSHGTGAGSTDTQYF
TGCGCCAGCAGCCATGGGACGGGAGCGGGGAGCACAGATACGCAGTATTTT
>-|-|15|TRBJ1-3|TRBV28
CASSSDSLTGNTIYF
TGTGCCAGCAGTTCCGACAGCTTGACCGGAAACACCATATATTTT
>-|-|16|TRBJ1-6|TRBV14
CASSQDGAVYNSPLHF
TGTGCCAGCAGCCAAGATGGGGCAGTGTATAATTCACCCCTCCACTTT
>-|TRBD2|14|TRBJ2-7|TRBV28
CASSLPGRGYEQYF
TGTGCCAGCAGTTTACCCGGGAGGGGCTACGAGCAGTACTTC
>-|TRBD1|15|TRBJ2-7|TRBV5-5
CANSPSPGQSYEQYF
TGTGCCAACAGCCCGTCGCCGGGACAGTCCTACGAGCAGTACTTC
>-|-|15|TRBJ2-3|TRBV14
CASSQAWPVADTQYF
TGTGCCAGCAGCCAAGCGTGGCCAGTTGCAGATACGCAGTATTTT
>-|-|15|TRBJ1-1|TRBV25-1
CASRAGGESFTEAFF
TGTGCCAGCAGGGCCGGGGGGGAGAGCTTCACTGAAGCTTTCTTT
>-|-|16|TRBJ1-5|TRBV18
CASSPFGQNSNQPQHF
TGTGCCAGCTCACCATTCGGACAGAATAGCAATCAGCCCCAGCATTTT
>-|TRBD1|16|TRBJ1-5|TRBV27
CASSPLGTGGRQPQHF
TGTGCCAGCAGTCCCCTAGGGACAGGGGGCCGGCAGCCCCAGCATTTT
>-|-|12|TRBJ1-2|TRBV5-6
CASSLDRGSYTF
TGTGCCAGCAGCTTGGATCGAGGAAGCTACACCTTC
>-|-|15|TRBJ2-1|TRBV28
CASSLTGSTYNEQFF
TGTGCCAGCAGTTTAACCGGGAGCACCTACAATGAGCAGTTCTTC
>-|TRBD1|14|TRBJ1-4|TRBV6-6
CATGQGVTNEKLFF
TGTGCCACTGGACAGGGGGTAACTAATGAAAAACTGTTTTTT
>-|-|12|TRBJ2-1|TRBV4-3
CASSQGRNEQFF
TGCGCCAGCAGCCAAGGGAGGAATGAGCAGTTCTTC
>-|-|15|TRBJ2-1|TRBV5-6
CASILQGGFGNEQFF
TGTGCCAGCATCCTTCAGGGGGGATTCGGCAATGAGCAGTTCTTC